The TCR beta chain described here comes from a study of cytomegalovirus exposure and HLA in healthy donors. Study summary: The study's early data release held about 80 million unique TCRs from HLA-typed donors. The study's findings and limits: Later analysis indicated greater clonal expansion among HLA-associated TCR beta chains than among equally common other chains.

The primer mix had 60 Vbeta and 13 Jbeta primers. Sequenced by immunoSEQ multiplex PCR; TCRdb stores in-frame clones only, minus some. Of about 140,000 clones in the sample, roughly 82% were seen once. The V segment lost 4 bases and the J segment 1 base; nucleotides outside the gene matches: 2. Germline V lookup: CDR1 SQVTM, CDR2 ANQGSEA. The CDR3 totals 13 residues. This clone turned up a few times. No antigen is known for it. V is TRBV29-1 and J is TRBJ2-3, with 7 nucleotides matching TRBD2. The TCR originated in a young man in good health and CMV-seropositive. The sample consisted of PBMCs. The CDR3 sequence: CSVGGSGTDTQYF. The DNA of the CDR3 is TGCAGCGTTGGCGGGAGTGGCACAGATACGCAGTATTTT.